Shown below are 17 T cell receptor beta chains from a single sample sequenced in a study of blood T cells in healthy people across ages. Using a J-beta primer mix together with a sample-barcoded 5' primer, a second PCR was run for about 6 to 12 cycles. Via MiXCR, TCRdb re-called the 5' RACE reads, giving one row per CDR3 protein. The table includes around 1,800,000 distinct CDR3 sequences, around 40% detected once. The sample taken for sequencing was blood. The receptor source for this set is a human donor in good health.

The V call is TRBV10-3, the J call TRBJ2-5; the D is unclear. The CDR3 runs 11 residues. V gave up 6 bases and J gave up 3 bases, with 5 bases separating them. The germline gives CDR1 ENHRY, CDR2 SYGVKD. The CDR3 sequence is CAIRQEETQYF. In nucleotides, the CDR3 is TGTGCCATCAGACAAGAAGAGACCCAGTACTTC.

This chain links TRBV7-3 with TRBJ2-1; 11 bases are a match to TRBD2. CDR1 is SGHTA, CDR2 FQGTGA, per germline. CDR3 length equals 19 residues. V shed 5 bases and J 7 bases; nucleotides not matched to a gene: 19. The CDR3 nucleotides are TGTGCCAGCAGCCCTGGCAGGGTCGTCAGCCTAGCGGGGGGTAATGAGCAGTTCTTC. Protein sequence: CASSPGRVVSLAGGNEQFF.

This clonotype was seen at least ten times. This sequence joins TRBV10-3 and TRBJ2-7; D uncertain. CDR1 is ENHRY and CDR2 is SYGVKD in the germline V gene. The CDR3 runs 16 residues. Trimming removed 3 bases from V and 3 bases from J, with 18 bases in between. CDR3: CAISDLPFRQLYEQYF. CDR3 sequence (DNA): TGTGCCATCAGTGACCTTCCGTTTCGGCAGCTCTACGAGCAGTACTTC.

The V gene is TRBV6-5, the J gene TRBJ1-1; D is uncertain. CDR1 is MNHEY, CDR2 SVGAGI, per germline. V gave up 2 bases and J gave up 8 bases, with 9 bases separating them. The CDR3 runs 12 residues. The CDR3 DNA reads TGTGCCAGCAGTTACCCCCTTGAAGAAGCTTTCTTT. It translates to CASSYPLEEAFF.

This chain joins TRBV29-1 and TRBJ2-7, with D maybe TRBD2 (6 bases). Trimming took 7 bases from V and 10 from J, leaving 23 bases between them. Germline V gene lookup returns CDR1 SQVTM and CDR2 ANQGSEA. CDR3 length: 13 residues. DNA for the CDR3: TGCAGCGCCGGGCGGGGTCTGAACTGGGCCCAGTACTTC. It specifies CSAGRGLNWAQYF.

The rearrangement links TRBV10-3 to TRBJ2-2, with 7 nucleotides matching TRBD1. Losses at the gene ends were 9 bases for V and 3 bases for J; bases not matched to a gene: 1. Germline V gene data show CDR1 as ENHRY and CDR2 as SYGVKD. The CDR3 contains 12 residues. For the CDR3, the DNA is TGTGCCATGGGACAGCACACCGGGGAGCTGTTTTTT. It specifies CAMGQHTGELFF.

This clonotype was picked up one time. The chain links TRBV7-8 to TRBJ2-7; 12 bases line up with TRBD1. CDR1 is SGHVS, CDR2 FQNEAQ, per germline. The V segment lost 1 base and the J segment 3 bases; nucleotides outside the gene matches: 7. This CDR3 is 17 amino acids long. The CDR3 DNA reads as TGTGCCAGCAGCTTAGGGGGACAGGGGGCTTCCCTCTACGAGCAGTACTTC. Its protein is CASSLGGQGASLYEQYF.

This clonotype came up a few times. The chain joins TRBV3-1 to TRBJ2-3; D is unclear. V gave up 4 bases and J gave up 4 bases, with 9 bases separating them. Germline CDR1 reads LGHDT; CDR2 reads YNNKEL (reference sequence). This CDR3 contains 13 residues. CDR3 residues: CASSPGHPDTQYF. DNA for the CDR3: TGTGCCAGCAGCCCCGGTCACCCAGATACGCAGTATTTT.

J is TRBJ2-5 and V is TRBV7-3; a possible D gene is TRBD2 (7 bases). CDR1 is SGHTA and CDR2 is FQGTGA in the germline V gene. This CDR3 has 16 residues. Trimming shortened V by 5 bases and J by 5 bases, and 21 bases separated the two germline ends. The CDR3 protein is CASSPNAGGGAETQYF. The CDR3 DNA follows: TGTGCCAGCAGCCCCAATGCTGGGGGGGGCGCCGAGACCCAGTACTTC.

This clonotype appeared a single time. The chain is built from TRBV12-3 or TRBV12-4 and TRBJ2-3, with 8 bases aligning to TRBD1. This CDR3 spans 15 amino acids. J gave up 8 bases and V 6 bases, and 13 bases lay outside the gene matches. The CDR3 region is CASSSDRGVISTQYF. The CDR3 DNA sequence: TGTGCCAGCAGCTCTGACAGGGGAGTGATTAGTACGCAGTATTTT.

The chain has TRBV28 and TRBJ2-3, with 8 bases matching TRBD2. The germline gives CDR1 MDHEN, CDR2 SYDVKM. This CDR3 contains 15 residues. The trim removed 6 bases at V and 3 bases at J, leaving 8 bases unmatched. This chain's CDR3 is CASSPPSGLTDTQYF. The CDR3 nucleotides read TGTGCCAGCAGCCCCCCTAGCGGGTTAACAGATACGCAGTATTTT.

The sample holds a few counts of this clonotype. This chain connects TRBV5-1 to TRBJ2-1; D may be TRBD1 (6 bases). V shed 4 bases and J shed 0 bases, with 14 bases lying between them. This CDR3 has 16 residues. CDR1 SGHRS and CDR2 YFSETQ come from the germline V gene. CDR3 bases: TGCGCCAGCAGCCGCGGACAGATCAGCTCCTACAATGAGCAGTTCTTC. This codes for CASSRGQISSYNEQFF.

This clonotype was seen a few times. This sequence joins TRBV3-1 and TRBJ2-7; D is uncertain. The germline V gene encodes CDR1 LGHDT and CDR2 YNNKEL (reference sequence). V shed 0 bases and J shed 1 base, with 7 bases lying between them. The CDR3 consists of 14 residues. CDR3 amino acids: CASSQDVSSYEQYF. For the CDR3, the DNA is TGTGCCAGCAGCCAAGATGTATCGTCCTACGAGCAGTACTTC.

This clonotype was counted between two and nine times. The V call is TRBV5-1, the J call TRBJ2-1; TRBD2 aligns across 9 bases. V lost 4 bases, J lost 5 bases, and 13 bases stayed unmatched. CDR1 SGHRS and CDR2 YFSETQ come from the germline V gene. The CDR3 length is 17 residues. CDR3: CASSRPPGTSIHNEQFF. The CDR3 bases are TGCGCCAGCAGCCGACCACCCGGGACTAGCATTCACAATGAGCAGTTCTTC.

CDR3 DNA sequence: TGCGCCAGCAGCTTGATTGGGTACGGAAGGTCTGGGGCCAACGTCCTGACTTTC. This codes for CASSLIGYGRSGANVLTF. The chain employs TRBV5-1 and TRBJ2-6, with D unclear. CDR1 and CDR2 from the germline V gene are SGHRS and YFSETQ. Trimming removed 1 base from V and 1 base from J, with 15 bases in between. The CDR3 contains 18 residues.

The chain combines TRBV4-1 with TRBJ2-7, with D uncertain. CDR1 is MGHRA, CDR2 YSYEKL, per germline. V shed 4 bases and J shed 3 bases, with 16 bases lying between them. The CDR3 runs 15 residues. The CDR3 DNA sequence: TGCGCCAGCAGCCCGGATGGCCGGTCAATCTACGAGCAGTACTTC. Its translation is CASSPDGRSIYEQYF.

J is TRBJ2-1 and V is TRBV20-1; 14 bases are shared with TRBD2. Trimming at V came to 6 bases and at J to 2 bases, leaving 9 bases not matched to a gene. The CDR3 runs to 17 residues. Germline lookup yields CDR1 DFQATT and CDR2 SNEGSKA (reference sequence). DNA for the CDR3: TGCAGTGCGCCCGCTGGACTAGCGGGGGGTCCCTACAATGAGCAGTTCTTC. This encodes CSAPAGLAGGPYNEQFF.